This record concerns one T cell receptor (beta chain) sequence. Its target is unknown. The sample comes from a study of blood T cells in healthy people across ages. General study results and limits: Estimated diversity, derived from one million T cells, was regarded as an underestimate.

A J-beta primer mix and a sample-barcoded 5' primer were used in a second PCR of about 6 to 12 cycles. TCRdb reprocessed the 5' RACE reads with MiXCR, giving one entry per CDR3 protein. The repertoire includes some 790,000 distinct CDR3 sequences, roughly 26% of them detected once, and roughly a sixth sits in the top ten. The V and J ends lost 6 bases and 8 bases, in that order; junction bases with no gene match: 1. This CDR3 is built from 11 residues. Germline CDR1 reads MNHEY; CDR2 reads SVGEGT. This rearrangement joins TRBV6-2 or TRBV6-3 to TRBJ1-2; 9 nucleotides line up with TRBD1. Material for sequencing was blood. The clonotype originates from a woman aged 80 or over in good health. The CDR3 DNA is TGTGCCAGCAGGGGGACAGGGGGCTACACCTTC. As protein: CASRGTGGYTF.